The source of this T cell receptor beta chain is a study of blood T cell repertoires in COVID-19 (dated by TCRdb to 2018 to 2020). Looking at the study overall: Samples from collaborators originated in the United States, Italy and Spain and spanned both the acute and convalescent phases of COVID-19. The prospective study material was composed of cDNA or gDNA derived from T cells, B-cell-depleted T cells, or PBMCs. Deeply sampled blood TCRbeta repertoires from subjects exposed to, actively infected with, or recovered from COVID-19 were included in the dataset. The repertoires were released in a freely available public database intended as a resource for research on the immune response to SARS-CoV-2. Samples were obtained from the ongoing ImmuneRACE study (first 160 participants) and from 1,000 to 1,500 subjects provided by 6 global collaborators. Sample metadata almost always included a de-identified subject ID, COVID-19 status, age in years and sex. Where HLA class I and class II types were available, the types were taken from metadata supplied by the sample provider, not from assay-based typing.

Each collaborating institution followed its own protocols to collect whole blood in K2EDTA tubes. For TCRbeta analysis, collaborators shipped samples as frozen whole blood, isolated PBMCs, or DNA extracted from either of those sample types. TCRbeta CDR3 regions were amplified from genomic DNA using the immunoSEQ Assay, a bias-controlled multiplex PCR. On the authors' methods: Nucleated cell counts per sample were estimated from amplification of reference gene primers within the assay. Sequence reads were collapsed and filtered to measure the absolute abundance of every unique TCRbeta CDR3 rearrangement. For each sample, productive Simpson clonality was calculated as the square root of Simpson's diversity index over productive rearrangements. TCRdb took over this immuneACCESS table, retaining in-frame rearrangements with V and J assigned. Such tables are incomplete; in checked studies, under half of the missing clones stem from an unresolved V gene, and the remainder is unexplained. V, J and clone size are taken as reported in that table, and D and trimming were inferred from the DNA itself. The sample table lists around 130,000 clones, more than 80% of them with a count of one. Approximately 12% of the sample lies in the top ten.

Overall study results and their limits: The quantity of clinical and demographic metadata differed by source and by participant and was supplied without curation.

With regard to this clone: Its antigen is unknown. Nothing much larger sits one base from this clone, and base qualities are not available.

The specimen sequenced was peripheral blood. The receptor was isolated from a woman aged 55-70 years with acute or convalescent COVID-19.

For the CDR3, the sequence is CATGPGQSNQPQHF. DNA sequence: TGTGCCACTGGGCCGGGACAGAGCAATCAGCCCCAGCATTTT. The chain joins TRBV24-1 to TRBJ1-5; a stretch of 7 junction bases matches TRBD1. For CDR1 and CDR2, the germline V gene lists KGHDR and SFDVKD. From cysteine to phenylalanine, the CDR3 is 14 amino acids long. Just CDR3 DNA is preserved here, 42 bases in frame from base 1. Relative to germline, V is missing 10 bases and J is missing 1 base, with 6 bases of the junction outside any gene match.